This TCR beta chain was captured in a study of response to subunit inactivated influenza vaccine. V gave up 5 bases and J gave up 7 bases, with 14 bases separating them. Germline-derived CDR1 and CDR2 are SEHNR and FQNEAQ (reference sequence). CDR3 size: 14 residues. Overall study results and limits: The authors offered the suggestion that each seasonal influenza vaccination recruits few new T cells.

This clonotype was seen ten or more times. As yet, its antigen is unknown. MiXCR was run by TCRdb on the RT-PCR reads, yielding one entry per CDR3 protein. The sample carries hundreds of thousands of distinct CDR3 sequences, under 9% recorded once. The material was PBMCs from blood, obtained 23 months after vaccination. The V and J genes are TRBV7-9 and TRBJ2-2; D gene uncertain. This TCR came from a man aged 50 to 75 who received an inactivated influenza vaccine. CDR3 loop: CASSLSSLFGELFF. CDR3 bases: TGTGCCAGCAGCCTATCTAGTCTCTTCGGGGAGCTGTTTTTT. The whole variable domain, remainder taken from reference TRBV7-9 and TRBJ2-2, is DTGVSQNPRHKITKRGQNVTFRCDPISEHNRLYWYRQTLGQGPEFLTYFQNEAQLEKSRLLSDRFSAERPKGSFSTLEIQRTEQGDSAMYLCASSLSSLFGELFFGEGSRLTVL.